The 15 T cell receptor beta chains below all came from one sample that was sequenced in a study of long-term antiretroviral therapy in people with HIV. immunoSEQ v3.0 was run at survey level. TCRdb keeps only in-frame clones here, not all; method: immunoSEQ multiplex PCR. The repertoire holds about 39,000 clones, with around 85% as singletons. The source material was unsorted PBMCs, sampled 3.1 years after starting antiretroviral therapy. The receptors here all came from a woman between 50 and 59 years old with HIV.

This clone was recorded once. The chain joins TRBV5-1 to TRBJ2-2; 7 bases match TRBD2. The junction had 8 bases not matched to a gene; V was cut back by 1 base and J by 5 bases. Germline CDR1 SGHRS, CDR2 YFSETQ. This CDR3 has 16 amino acids. The CDR3 sequence: CASSLTEWGGTGELFF. The CDR3 DNA sequence: TGCGCCAGCAGCTTGACGGAGTGGGGGGGAACCGGGGAGCTGTTTTTT.

This chain links TRBV7-9 with TRBJ1-1; D unclear. Germline V gene data show CDR1 as SEHNR and CDR2 as FQNEAQ (reference sequence). Trimming removed 1 base at V and 5 bases at J, with 8 bases between. CDR3 size: 13 residues. CDR3 residues: CASSLDGMTEAFF. Written as DNA, the CDR3 is TGTGCCAGCAGCTTAGACGGGATGACTGAAGCTTTCTTT. The whole variable domain, remainder taken from reference TRBV7-9 and TRBJ1-1, is DTGVSQNPRHKITKRGQNVTFRCDPISEHNRLYWYRQTLGQGPEFLTYFQNEAQLEKSRLLSDRFSAERPKGSFSTLEIQRTEQGDSAMYLCASSLDGMTEAFFGQGTRLTVV.

CDR3 amino acids: CASSVVQGPSNQPQHF. The CDR3, as DNA: TGTGCCAGCAGCGTCGTACAGGGCCCTAGCAATCAGCCCCAGCATTTT. The chain is built from TRBV7-3 and TRBJ1-5; tentatively, D is TRBD1 (6 bases). Trimming removed 5 bases at V and 0 bases at J, with 14 bases between. Germline lookup yields CDR1 SGHTA and CDR2 FQGTGA. The CDR3 extends over 16 amino acids.

V gene TRBV6-1 combines with J gene TRBJ2-1; 7 bases align to TRBD1. Trimming took 6 bases from V and 9 from J; bases not matched to a gene: 11. This CDR3 contains 14 residues. Germline CDR1 MNHNS, CDR2 SASEGT. The CDR3 sequence: CASRVTGPRGEQFF. CDR3 DNA: TGTGCCAGCAGGGTGACAGGGCCTCGCGGTGAGCAGTTCTTC.

This clone has a handful of counts. The rearrangement joins TRBV14 to TRBJ1-6; D unclear. The V end was cut by 5 bases, the J end by 7 bases, with 9 bases between. CDR3 length: 13 amino acids. The germline CDR1 and CDR2 sequences are SGHDN and FVKESK. The CDR3 DNA sequence: TGTGCCAGCAGCTTTTACGGAAATTCACCCCTCCACTTT. Its protein product is CASSFYGNSPLHF.

The chain uses TRBV5-4 and TRBJ2-2, with unresolved D. Germline CDR1 is SGHNT and CDR2 is YYREEE (reference sequence). Deletions cut 4 bases from V and 4 bases from J, with 14 bases between. The CDR3 contains 15 residues. CDR3: CASSPGNPGTGELFF. DNA of the CDR3: TGTGCCAGCAGCCCCGGCAACCCAGGCACCGGGGAGCTGTTTTTT.

V gene TRBV7-2 combines with J gene TRBJ2-7; 7 bases align to TRBD1. J gave up 5 bases and V 1 base, and 11 bases lay outside the gene matches. From germline, CDR1 is SGHTA and CDR2 FQGNSA. This CDR3 is built from 16 residues. CDR3 residues: CASSLVPTGSMHEQYF. CDR3 bases: TGTGCCAGCAGCTTAGTCCCGACAGGGAGTATGCACGAGCAGTACTTC.

Only one count was recorded for this clone. The rearrangement uses TRBV5-4 and TRBJ1-2, with 8 bases aligning to TRBD1. V dropped 4 bases and J dropped 5; count of bases not matched to a gene: 10. CDR3 length: 15 residues. The germline CDR1 and CDR2 sequences are SGHNT and YYREEE (reference sequence). The CDR3: CASSVRQGLGYGYTF. DNA for the CDR3: TGTGCCAGCAGCGTACGACAGGGGTTAGGGTATGGCTACACCTTC.

This clone was recorded only once. The rearrangement links TRBV5-4 to TRBJ2-2; a weak D match, TRBD2 (6 bases). Trimming left V 4 bases short and J 0 bases short, with 10 bases between. Germline V gene lookup returns CDR1 SGHNT and CDR2 YYREEE (reference sequence). This CDR3 spans 15 amino acids. The CDR3: CASSPDYSNTGELFF. In nucleotides, the CDR3 is TGTGCCAGCAGCCCGGACTATTCGAACACCGGGGAGCTGTTTTTT.

The J gene is TRBJ1-1, the V gene TRBV2; D gene ambiguous. Trimming stripped 8 bases from V and 6 bases from J, with 16 bases between. CDR3 length: 13 residues. Per germline, CDR1 SNHLY and CDR2 FYNNEI. The CDR3 loop reads CASSYRSRAEAFF. The CDR3 coding sequence is TGTGCCAGCTCGTACCGGTCCCGAGCTGAAGCTTTCTTT.

The chain links TRBV25-1 to TRBJ2-7; weak D call: TRBD2 (6 bases). Germline V gene sequence: CDR1 MGHDK, CDR2 SYGVNS. V shed 5 bases and J shed 7 bases, with 12 bases lying between them. This CDR3 has 12 amino acids. In DNA, the CDR3 is TGTGCCAGCAGTTCACGGGAGAGGGAGCAGTACTTC. It codes for CASSSREREQYF.

The chain links TRBV7-3 to TRBJ2-6; TRBD1 aligns across 9 bases. V was pared by 5 bases and J by 0 bases, with 17 bases of the junction left unmatched. This CDR3 has 21 amino acids. Germline lookup yields CDR1 SGHTA and CDR2 FQGTGA. This chain's CDR3 is CASSREGGGQGPVSGANVLTF. The CDR3 DNA is TGTGCCAGCAGCCGAGAGGGGGGAGGACAGGGGCCTGTCTCTGGGGCCAACGTCCTGACTTTC.

The chain uses TRBV5-6 and TRBJ2-3, with 9 bases aligning to TRBD2. This CDR3 is built from 16 residues. The V and J ends lost 3 bases and 2 bases, in that order; junction bases with no gene match: 7. The germline gives CDR1 SGHDT, CDR2 YYEEEE. Here the CDR3 DNA reads TGTGCCAGCAGCTCGCAAGCGGGGGGATACACAGATACGCAGTATTTT. It encodes CASSSQAGGYTDTQYF.

The CDR3 region is CASSLRGGSYEQYF. The DNA for the CDR3 is TGTGCCAGCAGCCTCCGAGGCGGTTCCTACGAGCAGTACTTC. The V and J genes are TRBV5-4 and TRBJ2-7; D gene unclear. The V gene lost 4 bases and the J gene lost 1 base, with 12 bases spanning the gap. CDR3 length equals 14 residues. Germline V gene data show CDR1 as SGHNT and CDR2 as YYREEE (reference sequence).

This clone was picked up one time. V is TRBV27 and J is TRBJ2-3; D is perhaps TRBD2 (9 bases). In germline, CDR1 is MNHEY, CDR2 SMNVEV (reference sequence). V lost 6 bases to trimming and J lost 4 bases, with 17 bases between them. This CDR3 region has 15 residues. CDR3 in DNA: TGTGCCAGCAGAACAGGGGGACTAGCATCAGATACGCAGTATTTT. It yields the protein CASRTGGLASDTQYF.